This T cell receptor beta chain was recorded in a study of monozygotic twins with inflammatory bowel disease. Germline CDR1 DFQATT, CDR2 SNEGSKA (reference sequence). CDR3 length: 18 residues. TCRdb reprocessed the 5' RACE reads, with one entry per CDR3 protein and no DNA. This table holds some 300,000 distinct CDR3 sequences. The sequencing input was blood. The chain combines TRBV20-1 with TRBJ2-7; the TRBD1 assignment by TCRdb is unverifiable without DNA. The sequence was obtained from a human donor with ulcerative colitis or Crohn's disease, or a healthy co-twin of an affected twin (not recorded which). The CDR3 sequence is CSARDRSPIGHRGYEQYF.